This T cell receptor beta chain is drawn from a study of blood T cell repertoires in COVID-19. Study information: Sample material is recorded as cDNA or gDNA derived from T cells, B-cell-depleted T cells, or PBMCs.

The CDR3 length is 16 residues. Germline CDR1 and CDR2: LNHDA and SQIVND (reference sequence). The J segment lost 5 bases and the V segment lost 3 bases, leaving 8 bases of the junction unmatched. The method was immunoSEQ multiplex PCR; TCRdb's version includes in-frame clones alone and lacks a portion of them. The repertoire holds around 250,000 clones, with 90% to 95% as singletons. Grouping used clinical history reported by participants in a survey and questionnaire. Material for sequencing was PBMCs or T cells enriched from blood (not recorded which). The source is a human donor in a cohort exposed to, infected with or recovered from COVID-19 (not recorded which). The donor label of this sample is uncertain. This sequence joins TRBV19 and TRBJ1-1; the match to TRBD1 covers 11 bases. As DNA, the CDR3 is TGTGCCAGTAGTATTGGTGTTGGGACAGGGGGGACTGAAGCTTTCTTT. Protein sequence: CASSIGVGTGGTEAFF.